The clone carrying this TCR beta chain was counted ten times or more. The antigen is not known. These data come from a study of T-cell reconstitution after alpha-beta-depleted transplantation in children. Unique molecular identifiers were used in preparing the TCRbeta library. TCRdb passed the PCR reads through MiXCR, listing each CDR3 protein once. The sample has 480,000 or so distinct CDR3 sequences; 8% to 11% are singletons. The CDR3 loop spans 15 amino acids. Trimming took off 6 bases at V and 0 bases at J, with 12 bases between the two ends. The study, taken as a whole, reports: In patients about two months after transplant, alpha-beta T cells reportedly arose from several hundred expanded graft clones. T-cell counts and diversity at one year post-transplant came mainly from newly produced T cells. It was surviving recipient T cells and thymic progenitors that gave some patients high TCRbeta diversity at day 60.

The material sequenced was PBMCs, taken before TCRalphabeta/CD19-depleted stem cell transplant. The chain joins TRBV12-3 or TRBV12-4 to TRBJ1-5; D might be TRBD1 (5 bases). This sequence was found in a child under 10 years old with inherited bone marrow failure, due to receive a stem cell transplant. This CDR3 reads CASSLRQNSNQPQHF. The CDR3, as DNA: TGTGCCAGCAGCTTACGACAGAATAGCAATCAGCCCCAGCATTTT.